This T cell receptor beta chain was sequenced in a study of graft-versus-host responses after intestinal transplantation. TCRdb's table, derived via immunoSEQ multiplex PCR, lists solely in-frame clones and lacks some. Here the sample spans 70,000 to 95,000 clones, 85% to 95% being singletons. Notes on this clone: The target antigen is unknown.

Trimming took 6 bases from V and 5 from J, leaving 10 bases between them. The CDR3 runs to 12 residues. From germline, CDR1 is MNHEY and CDR2 SVGAGI. The material sequenced was unstimulated CD8+ T cells sorted from spleen or lymph node cells, taken before transplant. The TCR comes from a human donor who was the organ donor for an intestinal transplant. The gene calls are TRBV6-5 and TRBJ2-5, with D maybe TRBD1 (6 bases). The DNA of the CDR3 is TGTGCCAGCAGGGATCAGGGGGAGACCCAGTACTTC. Amino acid sequence: CASRDQGETQYF.